The source of this T cell receptor (beta chain) is a study of shared clonotypes between healthy human individuals. Study observations and caveats: Represented genetic and exposure-history diversity was restricted by having few donors.

This clone was detected ten times or more. Its antigen is still unknown. From germline, CDR1 is LNHNV and CDR2 YYDKDF (reference sequence). Deletions cut 5 bases from V and 11 bases from J, with 19 bases between. The length of the CDR3 is 14 residues. The protocol was immunoSEQ multiplex PCR, while the TCRdb copy is restricted to in-frame clones and leaves out a portion. The sample holds about 1 million clones; around 76% are singletons and the top ten take about 1.5%. The receptor was isolated from a man between 18 and 29 years old in good health. Sequencing input: memory CD4+ T cells sorted from blood. This sample's subset: CD45RA-negative fraction. The chain joins TRBV15 to TRBJ2-1; possible D gene TRBD2, 6 bases. CDR3 nucleotides: TGTGCCACCAGCCGAGGACGAGTAGCGGCTCAGCAGTTCTTC. Translating gives CATSRGRVAAQQFF.